The 17 T cell receptor beta chains below all came from one sample that was sequenced in a study of shared clonotypes between healthy human individuals. The repertoire was sequenced with immunoSEQ multiplex PCR; TCRdb's copy has only in-frame clones and lacks some. The sample shows about 730,000 clones, over 60% of them seen only once. Material for sequencing was memory CD4+ T cells sorted from blood. The sample's subset: CD45RA-negative fraction. The source is a woman aged 30 to 39 in good health.

This chain connects TRBV7-8 to TRBJ1-1; the D gene is possibly TRBD1 (5 bases). Germline V gives CDR1 SGHVS, CDR2 FQNEAQ. With 6 bases removed from V and 0 bases from J, the gap between germline ends came to 8 bases. The CDR3 sequence is 13 residues long. CDR3 bases: TGTGCCAGCAGACAGACAGTGAACACTGAAGCTTTCTTT. This translates into CASRQTVNTEAFF.

In this sample, this clone turned up many times. V and J are TRBV10-1 and TRBJ1-5; 10 positions agree with TRBD1. Germline V gene data show CDR1 as WNHNN and CDR2 as SYGVQD (reference sequence). This CDR3 is built from 16 residues. V trimming: 5 bases; J trimming: 6 bases; junction bases outside the gene matches: 10. DNA of the CDR3: TGCGCCAGCAGTCCGAGCGACAGGGGGCGTGGTCAGCCCCAGCATTTT. Protein sequence: CASSPSDRGRGQPQHF.

The V call is TRBV7-1, the J call TRBJ1-1; a possible D gene is TRBD1 (5 bases). TRBV7-1 is an ORF, with its function uncertain. V was clipped by 4 bases and J by 5 bases, with 20 bases between them. The length of the CDR3 is 16 residues. For the CDR3, the DNA is TGTGCCAGCAGCTTAGTTATCAGGGCGAGTGGGACTGAAGCTTTCTTT. Protein: CASSLVIRASGTEAFF.

This chain joins TRBV6-1 and TRBJ1-5; no clear D. Trimming removed 6 bases at V and 1 base at J, with 10 bases between. The germline CDR1 and CDR2 sequences are MNHNS and SASEGT. This CDR3 contains 14 residues. CDR3 DNA sequence: TGTGCCAGCAGCGCCGAAGGAAGCAATCAGCCCCAGCATTTT. Its translation: CASSAEGSNQPQHF.

The chain couples TRBV19 to TRBJ1-5; D is perhaps TRBD1 (6 bases). The germline gives CDR1 LNHDA, CDR2 SQIVND (reference sequence). The CDR3 has 15 residues. V lost 5 bases to trimming and J lost 6 bases, with 17 bases between them. CDR3 amino acids: CASSPEGQYFQPQHF. The CDR3 region has the DNA TGTGCCAGTAGTCCTGAAGGACAGTATTTTCAGCCCCAGCATTTT.

The chain carries TRBV19 and TRBJ2-3, with 7 bases fitting TRBD2. V was pared by 4 bases and J by 3 bases, with 13 bases of the junction left unmatched. In germline, CDR1 is LNHDA, CDR2 SQIVND (reference sequence). CDR3 length: 17 residues. The CDR3 DNA follows: TGTGCCAGTAGTACCCCCCCGAAAAGCGGGAATACAGATACGCAGTATTTT. This gives the protein CASSTPPKSGNTDTQYF. The full variable domain, completed using reference TRBV19 and TRBJ2-3, is DGGITQSPKYLFRKEGQNVTLSCEQNLNHDAMYWYRQDPGQGLRLIYYSQIVNDFQKGDIAEGYSVSREKKESFPLTVTSAQKNPTAFYLCASSTPPKSGNTDTQYFGPGTRLTVL.

This clone has just a few counts. V is TRBV10-3 and J is TRBJ2-6; 8 nucleotides match TRBD1. Trimming took 6 bases from V and 1 from J; bases not matched to a gene: 14. The length of the CDR3 is 19 residues. Germline values: CDR1 ENHRY, CDR2 SYGVKD. CDR3 loop: CAISTPPGGGGSGANVLTF. In DNA form, the CDR3 reads TGTGCCATCAGCACGCCACCAGGGGGCGGAGGGTCTGGGGCCAACGTCCTGACTTTC.

The chain employs TRBV10-3 and TRBJ1-3; 8 nucleotides line up with TRBD1. Germline lookup yields CDR1 ENHRY and CDR2 SYGVKD. Unmatched junction bases numbered 5, after V lost 4 bases and J lost 0 bases. This CDR3 is 16 amino acids long. CDR3 sequence reads: CAISGDRGVSGNTIYF. The CDR3, as DNA: TGTGCCATCAGTGGTGACAGGGGCGTCTCTGGAAACACCATATATTTT.

The chain has TRBV7-2 and TRBJ2-1; D is unresolved. From germline, CDR1 is SGHTA and CDR2 FQGNSA. CDR3 length equals 15 residues. The germline V and J ends were trimmed by 1 base and 2 bases, with 9 bases remaining between them. The CDR3 DNA follows: TGTGCCAGCAGCTTAGGGCCAGAACCCTACAATGAGCAGTTCTTC. Protein product: CASSLGPEPYNEQFF.

Note on this clone: Sequence at one end of the junction differs from germline and may be a read error. Other DNA sequences in the same sample also yield this CDR3. The chain is built from TRBV4-1 and TRBJ2-6, with D perhaps matching TRBD1 (8 bases). CDR3 length: 16 amino acids. The germline gives CDR1 MGHRA, CDR2 YSYEKL. The CDR3, as DNA: TGCGCCAGCAGCGACCGACAGGGGAGCGGGGCCAATGTCCTGACTTTC. This translates into CASSDRQGSGANVLTF.

This clone was seen many times. V gene TRBV2 combines with J gene TRBJ2-7; 7 bases map to TRBD2. CDR1 is SNHLY, CDR2 FYNNEI, per germline. The CDR3 contains 14 residues. V was clipped by 7 bases and J by 3 bases; unmatched bases: 9. The CDR3 bases are TGTGCCAGCAATGCACTAGCGTCAGGCTACGAGCAGTACTTC. Amino acids: CASNALASGYEQYF.

This clone was seen a single time. At one of its ends the junction is not consistent with the germline gene, which may arise from a read error. This chain connects TRBV5-4 to TRBJ2-3; 10 bases fit TRBD1. Germline loops: CDR1 SGHNT, CDR2 YYREEE (reference sequence). The CDR3 has 17 residues. The CDR3 DNA reads as TGTGCCAGCAGCCAAGCAGAGACAGGGGGCCGAGATGATAAGCAGTATTTT. Translated, it gives CASSQAETGGRDDKQYF.

The V and J genes are TRBV21-1 and TRBJ2-3; the DNA was not used to check the table's D call, TRBD2. TRBV21-1 is a recognized pseudogene. CDR3 length: 14 residues. CDR3 sequence: CASRTSGSTDTQYF. The CDR3 bases are TGTGCCAGCAGGACTAGCGGCAGCACAGATACGCAGTATTTT.

The J gene is TRBJ2-7, the V gene TRBV21-1; TRBD1, as called in the table, went unchecked against the DNA. TRBV21-1 is a pseudogene segment. CDR3 size: 15 residues. CDR3 residues: CASSKQDRASYEQYF. CDR3 in DNA: TGTGCCAGCAGCAAACAGGACAGGGCAAGTTACGAGCAGTACTTC.

The chain links TRBV29-1 to TRBJ2-1; D is possibly TRBD2 (5 bases). V was shortened by 0 bases and J by 7 bases, with 16 bases between the two germline ends. Germline V CDR1 and CDR2: SQVTM, ANQGSEA. CDR3 length: 15 residues. The CDR3 reads CSVEDFRPSGNEQFF. CDR3 nucleotide sequence: TGCAGCGTTGAAGATTTCAGACCTTCGGGGAATGAGCAGTTCTTC.

This clone is a singleton in its sample. This chain links TRBV5-1 with TRBJ1-6; D is unresolved. The CDR3 totals 13 residues. Germline CDR1 is SGHRS and CDR2 is YFSETQ. V lost 6 bases and J lost 10, with 14 bases in between. The CDR3: CASTAGDFSPLHF. The CDR3 DNA is TGCGCCAGCACGGCTGGTGATTTCTCACCCCTCCACTTT. The variable domain in full, completed from reference TRBV5-1 and TRBJ1-6, reads KAGVTQTPRYLIKTRGQQVTLSCSPISGHRSVSWYQQTPGQGLQFLFEYFSETQRNKGNFPGRFSGRQFSNSRSEMNVSTLELGDSALYLCASTAGDFSPLHFGNGTRLTVT.

This chain uses TRBV5-8 with TRBJ1-4; D gene uncertain. The CDR3 covers 13 residues. Looked up from germline, CDR1 is SGHTS and CDR2 is YDEGEE. Trimming left V 4 bases short and J 4 bases short, with 8 bases between. This chain's CDR3 is CASSPTFNEKLFF. CDR3 DNA: TGTGCCAGCAGCCCCACCTTTAATGAAAAACTGTTTTTT.